This T cell receptor (beta chain) was obtained from a study of identical twins. Study observations and caveats: Low generation-probability sequences were in excess among twin-shared out-of-frame alpha sequences. Clonotypes of the beta chain that were abundant in cord blood carried fewer insertions (memory repertoires showed none).

Unique molecular identifiers were present on the cDNA, which also gained a universal primer site by template switching. TCRdb re-called the 5' RACE reads with MiXCR, one entry per CDR3 protein. The sample yields about 660,000 distinct CDR3 sequences, under 9% seen once. In its sample, this clonotype was seen a few times. The antigen is undetermined. The germline V and J ends were trimmed by 2 bases and 3 bases, with 7 bases remaining between them. Germline V gene lookup returns CDR1 SGHTA and CDR2 FQGTGA. CDR3 length: 13 residues. These data also formed part of another study, on yellow fever vaccine responses in identical twins.

This chain uses TRBV7-3 with TRBJ2-5; D gene ambiguous. The sequencing sample was made of PBMCs. The clonotype originates from a woman aged 18-30 years in good health. As DNA, the CDR3 is TGTGCCAGCAGCTTATCTGTCGAAGAGACCCAGTACTTC. This sequence encodes CASSLSVEETQYF.